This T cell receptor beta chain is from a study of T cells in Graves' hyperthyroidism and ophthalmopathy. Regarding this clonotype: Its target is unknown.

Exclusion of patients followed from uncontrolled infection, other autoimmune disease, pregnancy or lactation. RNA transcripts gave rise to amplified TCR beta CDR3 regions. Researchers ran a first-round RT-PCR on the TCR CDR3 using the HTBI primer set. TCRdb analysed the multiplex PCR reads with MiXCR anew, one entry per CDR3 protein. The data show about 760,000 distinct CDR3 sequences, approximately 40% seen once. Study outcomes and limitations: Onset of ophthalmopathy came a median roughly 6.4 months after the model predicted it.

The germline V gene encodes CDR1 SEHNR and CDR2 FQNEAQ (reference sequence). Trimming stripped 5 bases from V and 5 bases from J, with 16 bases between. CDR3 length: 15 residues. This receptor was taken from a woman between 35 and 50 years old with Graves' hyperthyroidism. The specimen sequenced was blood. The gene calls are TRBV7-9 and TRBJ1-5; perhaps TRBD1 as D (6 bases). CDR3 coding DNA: TGTGCCAGCAGCCCTCCCGGCGGGGGCTATCAGCCCCAGCATTTT. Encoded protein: CASSPPGGGYQPQHF.